This passage covers 23 T cell receptor beta chains from one sample sequenced in a study of Graves' ophthalmopathy and Graves' hyperthyroidism. RNA transcripts were the template, and TCR beta CDR3 regions were amplified from them. HTBI-primed RT-PCR formed the first round, and a multiplex PCR formed the second. Each CDR3 protein gets one entry after TCRdb re-called the multiplex PCR reads with MiXCR. The data show about 400,000 distinct CDR3 sequences, with 15% seen just once and roughly 7% held by the top ten. Sequencing was performed on peripheral blood. Source of these receptors: a woman younger than 30 with stable Graves' hyperthyroidism.

This clonotype was found many times. This chain links TRBV6-2 or TRBV6-3 with TRBJ2-5, with D unclear. Germline values: CDR1 MNHEY, CDR2 SVGEGT. This CDR3 spans 14 amino acids. V dropped 6 bases and J dropped 5 bases, with 16 bases sitting between them. The CDR3 protein is CASSSTRPGETQYF. The CDR3 DNA follows: TGTGCCAGCAGCTCTACACGGCCCGGGGAGACCCAGTACTTC.

This clonotype occurred many times. The chain couples TRBV12-3 or TRBV12-4 to TRBJ1-2, with 8 bases that match TRBD1. V trimming: 7 bases; J trimming: 13 bases; junction bases outside the gene matches: 11. There are 12 residues in the CDR3. In DNA form, the CDR3 reads TGTGCCAGCACCCGGACAGGGAGGGCCTCCACCTTC. Translated: CASTRTGRASTF.

At least ten counts were recorded for this clonotype. The chain is built from TRBV7-2 and TRBJ2-7, with D tentatively TRBD1 or TRBD2 (6 bases each). Germline assignment: CDR1 SGHTA and CDR2 FQGNSA. Trimming cost V 5 bases and J 2 bases, with 16 bases left between them. CDR3 length: 15 amino acids. The chain's CDR3 is CASSRDSGATYEQYF. The CDR3 nucleotides read TGTGCCAGCAGCAGAGACTCGGGGGCAACCTACGAGCAGTACTTC.

This clonotype was seen a few times. The chain joins TRBV24-1 to TRBJ2-7; tentative D call: TRBD2 (5 bases). The CDR3 totals 12 residues. CDR1 and CDR2 (germline): KGHDR, SFDVKD. Trimming shortened V by 5 bases and J by 3 bases, and 7 bases separated the two germline ends. DNA for the CDR3: TGTGCCACCAGTGCCGAGGGCTACGAGCAGTACTTC. It translates to CATSAEGYEQYF.

About this clonotype itself: A much larger clone differs from this one at a single base, so this may be a read error. Given the absence of the conserved phenylalanine or tryptophan at the CDR3 end, a read error is likely. The V gene is TRBV19, the J gene TRBJ1-2; the match to TRBD1 covers 11 bases. Germline V gene data show CDR1 as LNHDA and CDR2 as SQIVND (reference sequence). Trimming at V came to 7 bases and at J to 5 bases, leaving 12 bases not matched to a gene. The CDR3 length is 16 residues. This CDR3 reads CASTDYPGQGVYGYTL. The DNA for the CDR3 is TGTGCCAGTACTGACTATCCGGGACAGGGGGTGTATGGCTACACCCTC.

About this clonotype: Given a much more abundant clone one base away, this may be a read error. The chain is built from TRBV4-1 and TRBJ2-7; either TRBD1 or TRBD2 may fit D (5 bases each). Germline CDR1 reads MGHRA; CDR2 reads YSYEKL. The germline V and J ends were trimmed by 4 bases and 6 bases, with 16 bases remaining between them. The CDR3 has 14 amino acids. This chain's CDR3 is CASSRAGTVGEQYF. The CDR3 nucleotides read TGCGCCAGCAGCCGAGCCGGGACGGTGGGCGAGCAGTACTTC.

Concerning this clonotype: This may come from a read error, since a much larger clone is one base off. This chain connects TRBV2 to TRBJ2-2; maybe TRBD1 (6 bases). The CDR3 has 13 residues. Germline V gene lookup returns CDR1 SNHLY and CDR2 FYNNEI. CDR3 bases: TGTGCCAGCAGTGACCAGGGGACCGGGGATCTGTTTTTT. This encodes CASSDQGTGDLFF.

The chain links TRBV30 to TRBJ2-5; D may match TRBD1 or TRBD2 (5 bases each). Germline CDR1 is GTSNPN and CDR2 is SVGIG (reference sequence). The CDR3 spans 13 residues. Trimming shortened V by 0 bases and J by 4 bases, and 9 bases separated the two germline ends. CDR3 in amino acids: CAWSVTGGETQYF. DNA of the CDR3: TGTGCCTGGAGTGTAACTGGGGGAGAGACCCAGTACTTC.

This clonotype was detected many times. J is TRBJ1-5 and V is TRBV24-1; D not resolved. V was shortened by 7 bases and J by 3 bases, with 9 bases between the two germline ends. Germline V gene lookup returns CDR1 KGHDR and CDR2 SFDVKD. The CDR3 is 13 amino acids. The CDR3 DNA follows: TGTGCCACCAGGGAGGGTGTCAATCAGCCCCAGCATTTT. Its protein is CATREGVNQPQHF.

The chain is built from TRBV12-3 or TRBV12-4 and TRBJ2-5; D gene uncertain. Trimming took off 4 bases at V and 7 bases at J, with 10 bases between the two ends. The CDR3 totals 12 residues. CDR3 protein: CASSSGVTTQYF. The CDR3 nucleotides are TGTGCCAGCAGTTCTGGCGTCACGACCCAGTACTTC.

The V and J genes are TRBV5-1 and TRBJ1-2, with a possible D match to TRBD1 (5 bases). There are 13 residues in the CDR3. Germline V gene data show CDR1 as SGHRS and CDR2 as YFSETQ. Trimming removed 4 bases from V and 6 bases from J, with 13 bases in between. This chain's CDR3 is CASSMTEVDGYTF. DNA of the CDR3: TGCGCCAGCAGCATGACAGAAGTCGATGGCTACACCTTC.

This clonotype showed up many times. V and J are TRBV6-2 or TRBV6-3 and TRBJ2-7; D might be TRBD1 (6 bases). CDR3 size: 16 residues. V gave up 6 bases and J gave up 2 bases, with 20 bases separating them. The germline gives CDR1 MNHEY, CDR2 SVGEGT. In DNA, the CDR3 is TGTGCCAGCAGCCTCAGCCGGGACACCGGGACCTACGAGCAGTACTTC. This sequence encodes CASSLSRDTGTYEQYF.

This clonotype was found many times. V is TRBV20-1 and J is TRBJ1-2; D uncertain. The CDR3 extends over 14 amino acids. V shed 2 bases and J shed 8 bases, with 18 bases lying between them. Germline assignment: CDR1 DFQATT and CDR2 SNEGSKA (reference sequence). CDR3: CSARNTGPRRGYTF. In nucleotides, the CDR3 is TGCAGTGCTAGAAATACCGGGCCCAGGAGAGGCTACACCTTC.

This clonotype was counted at least ten times. The rearrangement joins TRBV19 to TRBJ1-5; D gene ambiguous. Trimming removed 2 bases from V and 5 bases from J, with 4 bases in between. The CDR3 runs 12 residues. The germline V gene has CDR1 LNHDA and CDR2 SQIVND (reference sequence). The CDR3 DNA reads TGTGCCAGTAGTATACCGGATCAGCCCCAGCATTTT. This sequence encodes CASSIPDQPQHF.

The DNA of the CDR3 is TGCGCCAGCAGCCCCCCCAGGGGCTACCAAGAGACCCAGTACTTC. This sequence encodes CASSPPRGYQETQYF. The rearrangement uses TRBV4-1 and TRBJ2-5, with D maybe TRBD1 (6 bases). CDR3 length: 15 amino acids. V was cut by 4 bases and J by 0 bases, with 12 bases left in between. Germline lookup yields CDR1 MGHRA and CDR2 YSYEKL.

The chain recombines TRBV15 with TRBJ1-5; D possibly corresponds to TRBD1 (5 bases). The CDR3 runs to 15 residues. Trimming shortened V by 1 base and J by 2 bases, and 9 bases separated the two germline ends. Per germline, CDR1 LNHNV and CDR2 YYDKDF (reference sequence). The CDR3 loop is CATSRGAQGNQPQHF. DNA for the CDR3: TGTGCCACCAGCAGAGGGGCACAGGGCAATCAGCCCCAGCATTTT.

The chain links TRBV6-1 to TRBJ1-6; 9 bases align to TRBD1. The V gene end was trimmed by 2 bases and the J gene end by 10 bases; junction bases not matched to a gene: 6. CDR1 is MNHNS and CDR2 is SASEGT in the germline V gene. CDR3 length: 15 residues. The CDR3: CASSETGGFRSPLHF. CDR3 DNA: TGTGCCAGCAGTGAAACAGGGGGCTTCAGATCACCCCTCCACTTT.

Regarding this clonotype: A much larger clone differs by one base, so this may be a read error. This chain joins TRBV2 and TRBJ2-5, with no clear D. The CDR3 length is 10 residues. Looked up from germline, CDR1 is SNHLY and CDR2 is FYNNEI. The V end lost 7 bases, the J end lost 3 bases, and 3 bases lay between the germline ends. Here the CDR3 DNA reads TGTGCCAGCACGGAAGAGACCCAGTACTTC. Translation: CASTEETQYF.

This rearrangement joins TRBV5-6 to TRBJ2-7; 8 positions match TRBD1. The germline V gene has CDR1 SGHDT and CDR2 YYEEEE. The CDR3 is 14 residues long. Trimming cost V 2 bases and J 6 bases; bases outside gene matches: 7. The CDR3 DNA reads TGTGCCAGCAGCTTTCGGCAGGGGGCTAGCGAGCAGTACTTC. Translating gives CASSFRQGASEQYF. The full variable domain, in which reference TRBV5-6 and TRBJ2-7 provide the parts outside the CDR3, is DAGVTQSPTHLIKTRGQQVTLRCSPKSGHDTVSWYQQALGQGPQFIFQYYEEEERQRGNFPDRFSGHQFPNYSSELNVNALLLGDSALYLCASSFRQGASEQYFGPGTRLTVT.

J is TRBJ1-1 and V is TRBV5-1; TRBD1 aligns across 8 bases. The germline gives CDR1 SGHRS, CDR2 YFSETQ. The CDR3 spans 18 residues. After removal of 4 bases from V and 1 base from J, the junction contained 15 bases not matched to a gene. In nucleotides, the CDR3 is TGCGCCAGCAGCACGGCGCGACAGGGGTGGCAGAGGAACACTGAAGCTTTCTTT. Encoded protein: CASSTARQGWQRNTEAFF.

This clonotype showed up many times. The chain uses TRBV7-3 and TRBJ1-2, with a tentative D call TRBD1 (6 bases). CDR1 is SGHTA, CDR2 FQGTGA, per germline. The CDR3 sequence is 13 residues long. Trimming pared 5 bases from V and 5 bases from J, leaving 12 bases between. For the CDR3, the DNA is TGTGCCAGCAGCGAGCAGGGGTATTATGGCTACACCTTC. This sequence encodes CASSEQGYYGYTF.

This clonotype was found many times. This rearrangement joins TRBV4-2 to TRBJ2-7; 12 nucleotides line up with TRBD1. With 0 bases clipped from V and 2 bases from J, the junction kept 8 bases outside the gene matches. Germline CDR1 reads LGHNA; CDR2 reads YNFKEQ. The CDR3 spans 18 residues. The CDR3 region has the DNA TGTGCCAGCAGCCAAGATCTCCCGGGACAGGGGGCGACCTACGAGCAGTACTTC. Protein: CASSQDLPGQGATYEQYF.

This clonotype has at least ten counts. The V call is TRBV12-3 or TRBV12-4, the J call TRBJ1-1; TRBD1 might be the D (6 bases). There are 16 residues in the CDR3. Trimming stripped 6 bases from V and 1 base from J, with 18 bases between. In DNA form, the CDR3 reads TGTGCCAGCAGCCAATGGGGGGCGAGTAGGAACACTGAAGCTTTCTTT. Translating it yields CASSQWGASRNTEAFF.